This TCR beta chain appears in the sequencing data of a study of siplizumab effects on memory and regulatory T cells. Trimming took 6 bases from V and 4 from J, leaving 26 bases between them. This CDR3 spans 18 amino acids. The germline CDR1 and CDR2 sequences are LGHNA and YNFKEQ. Broader study findings: A major contribution to the alloresponse seemed to be made by naive T cells, which seemed more diverse than memory cells.

For this clone: Its antigen is undetermined.

Data came from immunoSEQ multiplex PCR; TCRdb stores just in-frame clones and leaves some out. This table holds over 85,000 clones, 80% to 95% found once. The sequenced sample consisted of CD4+ T cells sorted from blood. This chain joins TRBV4-2 and TRBJ2-3; D might be TRBD2 (5 bases). The TCR comes from a human donor in good health. CDR3 sequence (DNA): TGTGCCAGCAGATCCCTAACCCCCGCGGGCCCCGGGGCAGATACGCAGTATTTT. Encoded protein: CASRSLTPAGPGADTQYF.